This T cell receptor beta chain comes out of a study of T-cell memory formation after mild COVID-19. Overall study context: Among the donors, TCR clusters were largely specific to each donor.

The CDR3 spans 14 residues. The V end was cut by 3 bases, the J end by 1 base, with 7 bases between. Study-wide results and caveats: Some responding clones appeared in pre-infection memory, suggesting cross-reactive memory joined. Clones that got smaller from day 15 to 85 had even CD4/CD8, while clones growing later tipped toward CD4+.

The sample holds many counts of this clonotype. Its target is not known. The 5'RACE method, run with constant-segment primers, produced TCR alpha and TCR beta cDNA libraries (carrying sample barcodes and UMIs). Via MiXCR, TCRdb re-called the 5' RACE reads, giving one row per CDR3 protein. The sample holds about 340,000 distinct CDR3 sequences, around 20% seen once. Sequenced input: PBMCs or a T cell subset sorted from them (not recorded which). The genes are TRBV12-3 or TRBV12-4 and TRBJ1-3; D remains ambiguous. The sequence was obtained from an adult woman who had mild COVID-19 (a few samples of this study predate the infection). Cell type and time point are not known. DNA for the CDR3: TGTGCCAGCAGTTTGGTCGGGTCTGGAAACACCATATATTTT. It encodes CASSLVGSGNTIYF.